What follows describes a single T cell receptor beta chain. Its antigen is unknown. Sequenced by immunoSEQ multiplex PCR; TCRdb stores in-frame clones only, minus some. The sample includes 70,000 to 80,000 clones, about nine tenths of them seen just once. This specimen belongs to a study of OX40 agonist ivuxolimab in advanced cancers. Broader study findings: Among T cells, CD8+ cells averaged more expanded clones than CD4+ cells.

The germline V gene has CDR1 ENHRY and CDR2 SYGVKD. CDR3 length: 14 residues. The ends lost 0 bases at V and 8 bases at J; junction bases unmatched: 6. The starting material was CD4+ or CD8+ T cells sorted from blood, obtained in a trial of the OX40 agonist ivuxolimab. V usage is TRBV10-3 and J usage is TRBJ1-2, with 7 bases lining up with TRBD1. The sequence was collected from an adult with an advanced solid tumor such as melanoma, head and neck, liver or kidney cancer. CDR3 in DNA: TGTGCCATCAGTGAGTCGAGGGGGCGGCCCGGCTACACCTTC. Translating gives CAISESRGRPGYTF.